A single sample is the source of the 23 T cell receptor beta chains below, sequenced in a study of response to subunit inactivated influenza vaccine. TCRdb re-analysed the RT-PCR reads in MiXCR, keeping a single row per CDR3 protein. The data contain hundreds of thousands of distinct CDR3 sequences, 14% of them singletons. The sequences come from PBMCs from blood, collected 14 days before vaccination. All receptors derive from a man in his fifties or sixties who received an inactivated influenza vaccine.

This chain joins TRBV20-1 and TRBJ2-7; the match to TRBD1 covers 10 bases. Germline trimming cut 1 base from V and 2 bases from J; bases unmatched to any gene: 2. This CDR3 is built from 14 residues. The germline V gene encodes CDR1 DFQATT and CDR2 SNEGSKA (reference sequence). The chain's CDR3 is CSARADRGAYEQYF. The CDR3, as DNA: TGCAGTGCTAGAGCGGACAGGGGGGCCTACGAGCAGTACTTC.

This clonotype was counted between two and nine times. The chain joins TRBV29-1 to TRBJ2-5; TRBD1 agrees at 11 bases. Germline assignment: CDR1 SQVTM and CDR2 ANQGSEA. CDR3 size: 14 residues. Trimming cost V 5 bases and J 5 bases; bases outside gene matches: 7. CDR3 region: CSVKGQGAAETQYF. In DNA form, the CDR3 reads TGCAGCGTTAAAGGACAGGGGGCGGCGGAGACCCAGTACTTC.

This sequence joins TRBV20-1 and TRBJ2-3, with 7 bases fitting TRBD2. The V gene end was trimmed by 3 bases and the J gene end by 0 bases; junction bases not matched to a gene: 9. Germline CDR1 is DFQATT and CDR2 is SNEGSKA (reference sequence). The CDR3 is 16 residues long. CDR3 coding DNA: TGCAGTGCTAGTGGCGGGAGTGCACATAGCACAGATACGCAGTATTTT. Protein: CSASGGSAHSTDTQYF.

The rearrangement joins TRBV5-8 to TRBJ2-2; 7 bases align to TRBD1. The CDR3 loop spans 16 amino acids. CDR1 and CDR2 from the germline V gene are SGHTS and YDEGEE. Losses at the gene ends were 3 bases for V and 1 base for J; bases not matched to a gene: 6. CDR3 sequence reads: CASSYTGTVNTGELFF. The CDR3, as DNA: TGTGCCAGCAGCTACACCGGGACAGTGAACACCGGGGAGCTGTTTTTT.

At least ten counts were recorded for this clonotype. The CDR3 loop is CSVGGTDTQYF. The CDR3 DNA is TGCAGCGTTGGGGGCACAGATACGCAGTATTTT. This chain joins TRBV29-1 and TRBJ2-3; D gene unclear. Germline V gene sequence: CDR1 SQVTM, CDR2 ANQGSEA. This CDR3 contains 11 residues. V was cut by 4 bases and J by 1 base, with 3 bases left in between.

The chain has TRBV5-5 and TRBJ2-7; the D is unclear. V gave up 0 bases and J gave up 3 bases, with 16 bases separating them. CDR1 and CDR2 from the germline V gene are SGHKS and YYEKEE (reference sequence). This CDR3 region has 16 residues. This CDR3 is CASSLGHQASFYEQYF. The CDR3 DNA reads TGTGCCAGCAGCTTGGGACACCAGGCCTCTTTCTACGAGCAGTACTTC.

This clonotype was seen a few times. The chain joins TRBV5-1 to TRBJ1-6, with D tentatively TRBD1 (5 bases). This CDR3 contains 15 residues. Germline lookup yields CDR1 SGHRS and CDR2 YFSETQ. Trimming cost V 4 bases and J 7 bases, with 15 bases left between them. CDR3 bases: TGCGCCAGCAGCCCCATGGGGGGTAACAATTCACCCCTCCACTTT. The encoded protein is CASSPMGGNNSPLHF.

This clonotype was counted a few times. The chain employs TRBV28 and TRBJ2-7; D is possibly TRBD2 (6 bases). V lost 1 base to trimming and J lost 3 bases, with 16 bases between them. Germline V gene data show CDR1 as MDHEN and CDR2 as SYDVKM. This CDR3 is built from 16 residues. The CDR3, as DNA: TGTGCCAGCAGTTTATCTAGGGGACTCTCCGGCTACGAGCAGTACTTC. Translated, it gives CASSLSRGLSGYEQYF.

The chain uses TRBV7-9 and TRBJ2-5; the D is unclear. Germline V gene sequence: CDR1 SEHNR, CDR2 FQNEAQ (reference sequence). Deletions cut 5 bases from V and 3 bases from J, with 10 bases between. The CDR3 has 13 amino acids. CDR3 amino acids: CASSARTEETQYF. DNA for the CDR3: TGTGCCAGCAGCGCCCGGACGGAAGAGACCCAGTACTTC. The variable domain in full, completed from reference TRBV7-9 and TRBJ2-5, reads DTGVSQNPRHKITKRGQNVTFRCDPISEHNRLYWYRQTLGQGPEFLTYFQNEAQLEKSRLLSDRFSAERPKGSFSTLEIQRTEQGDSAMYLCASSARTEETQYFGPGTRLLVL.

This clonotype was picked up a small number of times. The CDR3 region is CASSGTSGGPYRTDTQYF. DNA of the CDR3: TGTGCCAGCAGTGGGACTAGCGGGGGGCCATATCGGACAGATACGCAGTATTTT. The V gene is TRBV28, the J gene TRBJ2-3; 15 bases align to TRBD2. Germline CDR1 reads MDHEN; CDR2 reads SYDVKM. J gave up 3 bases and V 5 bases, and 9 bases lay outside the gene matches. There are 18 residues in the CDR3.

The rearrangement links TRBV9 to TRBJ2-1; D is unresolved. V lost 0 bases and J 10 bases, leaving 11 bases between the germline ends. CDR1 is SGDLS, CDR2 YYNGEE, per germline. CDR3 length equals 13 residues. The CDR3 spells CASSVEGPTEQFF. The CDR3 nucleotides are TGTGCCAGCAGCGTAGAGGGTCCCACCGAGCAGTTCTTC.

The V gene is TRBV28, the J gene TRBJ2-3; 8 positions agree with TRBD2. The CDR3 totals 15 residues. The J segment lost 6 bases and the V segment lost 5 bases, leaving 10 bases of the junction unmatched. CDR1 is MDHEN, CDR2 SYDVKM, per germline. The CDR3 sequence: CASSPLAGRADTQYF. CDR3 nucleotides: TGTGCCAGCAGTCCATTAGCGGGACGCGCGGATACGCAGTATTTT.

There are a few counts of this clonotype. V and J are TRBV29-1 and TRBJ2-1; 11 nucleotides line up with TRBD2. The CDR3 spans 16 residues. V dropped 2 bases and J dropped 3; count of bases not matched to a gene: 6. Germline CDR1 reads SQVTM; CDR2 reads ANQGSEA. CDR3 sequence (DNA): TGCAGCGTTGAAAAGGCTAGCGGGGGGTTCTACAATGAGCAGTTCTTC. This sequence encodes CSVEKASGGFYNEQFF.

This clonotype was recorded many times. The chain employs TRBV5-1 and TRBJ2-2; 7 nucleotides match TRBD1. The CDR3 is 15 residues long. Germline V gene data show CDR1 as SGHRS and CDR2 as YFSETQ. The V segment lost 3 bases and the J segment 1 base; nucleotides outside the gene matches: 3. CDR3: CASSYRTGNTGELFF. The DNA for the CDR3 is TGCGCCAGCAGCTATAGGACAGGGAACACCGGGGAGCTGTTTTTT. Full variable domain (outside the CDR3, taken from reference TRBV5-1 and TRBJ2-2): KAGVTQTPRYLIKTRGQQVTLSCSPISGHRSVSWYQQTPGQGLQFLFEYFSETQRNKGNFPGRFSGRQFSNSRSEMNVSTLELGDSALYLCASSYRTGNTGELFFGEGSRLTVL.

The V and J genes are TRBV7-2 and TRBJ2-2; maybe TRBD1 (6 bases). The CDR3 sequence is 15 residues long. V was pared by 7 bases and J by 1 base, with 13 bases between. Germline CDR1 SGHTA, CDR2 FQGNSA. The CDR3 loop reads CASNHRDKNTGELFF. Written as DNA, the CDR3 is TGTGCCAGCAATCACCGGGACAAGAACACCGGGGAGCTGTTTTTT.

This clonotype was recorded a few times. This chain uses TRBV7-2 with TRBJ1-1; D is uncertain. CDR3 length: 16 residues. Trimming took off 2 bases at V and 3 bases at J, with 16 bases between the two ends. Germline values: CDR1 SGHTA, CDR2 FQGNSA. CDR3 sequence (DNA): TGTGCCAGCAGCTTATTCGGACCCCGTTTGGACACTGAAGCTTTCTTT. It specifies CASSLFGPRLDTEAFF.

This clonotype was detected many times. This chain links TRBV4-3 with TRBJ2-7; D is unclear. Germline CDR1 reads LGHNA; CDR2 reads YSLEER. Between the trimmed V and J ends, which lost 0 bases and 5 bases, there was a span of 8 bases. CDR3 size: 13 residues. CDR3 protein: CASSQDSLNEQYF. CDR3 sequence (DNA): TGCGCCAGCAGCCAAGATAGTTTGAACGAGCAGTACTTC.

This clonotype was seen a handful of times. V usage is TRBV3-1 and J usage is TRBJ2-1; 11 nucleotides agree with TRBD2. The CDR3 is made up of 15 amino acids. CDR1 and CDR2 from the germline V gene are LGHDT and YNNKEL (reference sequence). V was clipped by 4 bases and J by 10 bases; unmatched bases: 9. The CDR3 nucleotides are TGTGCCAGCAGCCTAGCGGGGGGGTATTCAGGGGAGCAGTTCTTC. Its protein product is CASSLAGGYSGEQFF.

Ten or more counts support this clonotype. The chain recombines TRBV20-1 with TRBJ2-3; 7 bases agree with TRBD2. This CDR3 spans 15 amino acids. The germline V gene has CDR1 DFQATT and CDR2 SNEGSKA (reference sequence). The V segment lost 3 bases and the J segment 4 bases; nucleotides outside the gene matches: 10. The CDR3 here is CSASSTSKGPDTQYF. The CDR3 DNA is TGCAGTGCTAGCTCGACTAGCAAGGGCCCAGATACGCAGTATTTT.

V usage is TRBV10-3 and J usage is TRBJ1-1; 9 bases are a match to TRBD1. Unmatched junction bases numbered 12, after V lost 10 bases and J lost 3 bases. The CDR3 has 15 residues. CDR1 ENHRY and CDR2 SYGVKD come from the germline V gene. CDR3 coding DNA: TGTGCCACTCTCCGATGGACAGGGGTGGACACTGAAGCTTTCTTT. Translation gives CATLRWTGVDTEAFF.

J is TRBJ2-1 and V is TRBV6-2 or TRBV6-3, with 7 bases aligning to TRBD2. With V trimmed by 0 bases and J by 12 bases, 20 bases remained unmatched. The CDR3 is 18 residues long. From germline, CDR1 is MNHEY and CDR2 SVGEGT. Here the CDR3 DNA reads TGTGCCAGCAGTTACTCGACTGGGTATTTGCGGGAGAATTTTGTGCAGTTCTTC. It encodes CASSYSTGYLRENFVQFF.

This clonotype was seen more than once but under ten times. The chain couples TRBV19 to TRBJ1-1, with TRBD1 as a possible D gene (6 bases). CDR1 is LNHDA, CDR2 SQIVND, per germline (reference sequence). Between the trimmed V and J ends, which lost 4 bases and 1 base, there was a span of 13 bases. The CDR3 consists of 15 residues. CDR3 amino acids: CASSTRTGQNTEAFF. The CDR3 region has the DNA TGTGCCAGTAGTACCAGAACGGGACAGAACACTGAAGCTTTCTTT.

This clonotype was observed a handful of times. The chain combines TRBV6-2 or TRBV6-3 with TRBJ2-7; perhaps TRBD1 as D (6 bases). V was shortened by 0 bases and J by 5 bases, with 11 bases between the two germline ends. The CDR3 runs 14 residues. CDR1 MNHEY and CDR2 SVGEGT come from the germline V gene. The CDR3 reads CASSYSQGLNEQYF. The CDR3 DNA follows: TGTGCCAGCAGTTACTCGCAGGGGCTGAACGAGCAGTACTTC.